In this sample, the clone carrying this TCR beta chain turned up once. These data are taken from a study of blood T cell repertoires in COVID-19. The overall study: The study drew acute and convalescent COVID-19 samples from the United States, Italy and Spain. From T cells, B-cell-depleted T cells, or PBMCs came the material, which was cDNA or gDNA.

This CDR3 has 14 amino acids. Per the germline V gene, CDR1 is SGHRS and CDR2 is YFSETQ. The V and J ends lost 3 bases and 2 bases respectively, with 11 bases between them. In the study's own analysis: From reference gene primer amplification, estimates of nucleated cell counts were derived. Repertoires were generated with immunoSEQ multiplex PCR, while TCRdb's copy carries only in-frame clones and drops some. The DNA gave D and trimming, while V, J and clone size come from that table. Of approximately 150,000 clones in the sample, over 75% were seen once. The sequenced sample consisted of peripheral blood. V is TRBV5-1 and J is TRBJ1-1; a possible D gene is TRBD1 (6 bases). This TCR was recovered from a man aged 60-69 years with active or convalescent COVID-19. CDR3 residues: CASSWQQGNTEAFF. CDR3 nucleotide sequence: TGCGCCAGCAGCTGGCAACAGGGAAACACTGAAGCTTTCTTT.